Listed below are T cell receptor beta chains from one sample, sequenced in a study of blood T cells in healthy people across ages. TCRdb reanalysed the 5' RACE reads using MiXCR and keeps one entry per CDR3 protein. The data show under 2 million distinct CDR3 sequences, with roughly 32% seen just once and around 11% held by the top ten. The sequenced sample was blood. The receptors shown here come from a woman between 25 and 40 years old in good health. CDR3s leave out the opening cysteine and the closing phenylalanine or tryptophan. The listing skips clone size in some rows; elsewhere it reads once, few, many or a size class.

clone_size,v_call,cdr3_aa
NA,TRBV15,ATGREVLVSNEQY
NA,TRBV20-1,SVARAYEQY
NA,TRBV20-1,SARGAGLTRYEQY
NA,TRBV20-1,SARAMAGYEQF
few,TRBV7-9,ASSLAGIRNQPQH
few,TRBV6-6,ASSYSRGGLGSPLH
few,TRBV27,ASSLSSGTPPYEQY
NA,TRBV11-2,ASSPAGTRGETQY
many,TRBV20-1,SAPVYRGRQVDETQY
NA,TRBV12-3/TRBV12-4,ASSRETGGYTEAF
NA,TRBV20-1,SARFPFLLSPYEQY
NA,TRBV12-3/TRBV12-4,ASRETGSYGQY
NA,TRBV7-9,ASSLATSVTDTQY
many,TRBV7-9,ASSLAAGGNDEQF
few,TRBV12-3/TRBV12-4,ASSLEHRGAADTQY
NA,TRBV27,ASSLKVGSHLPYEQY
NA,TRBV29-1,SGTGNADGYT
NA,TRBV13,ASSARPLTGSTEAF
few,TRBV6-1,ASTRLAGGQETQY
few,TRBV6-6,ASREVENYGYT
once,TRBV27,ASSFGGGAGQTQY
NA,TRBV21-1,ASSKGGLDGYT
NA,TRBV20-1,SAPQPSGPNTGELF
many,TRBV6-5,ASRISVGTYEQY
NA,TRBV2,ASRPSGLSDTQY
once,TRBV5-5,ACSPGGSDTQY
few,TRBV7-3,ASSSGPRRADTQY
NA,TRBV11-2,ASSLMRYNEQF
NA,TRBV13,ASSASGTSYEQY
NA,TRBV28,ASRLGLAGREQY
NA,TRBV28,ASSLRSSRTSDTQY
NA,TRBV27,ASSFISGAGGYT
few,TRBV12-3/TRBV12-4,ASSGDREIDYGYT
NA,TRBV4-1,ASSQDAAGGPETQY
NA,TRBV13,ASSLYRGTGLYNPPLH
NA,TRBV27,ASELAGGHNEQF
many,TRBV20-1,SAAKASGAQETQY
once,TRBV27,TSSPRYQETQY
NA,TRBV29-1,SLWGSAPKDTEAF
NA,TRBV5-1,ASSLELADKYEQY
few,TRBV7-7,ASSLSFGGSKNIQY
NA,TRBV6-4,ASSRSPFSAEKTLEAF
NA,TRBV10-3,AISDRDTDTQY
few,TRBV27,ASRRDRASSGANVLT
NA,TRBV7-9,ASSYGLAGESYEQY
few,TRBV20-1,SAHQTGYEQY
few,TRBV7-6,ASSGPGLHYEQY
NA,TRBV6-1,ASSEGGYDTDTQY
many,TRBV29-1,SVVQGAEGYT
many,TRBV29-1,SVKNGRSLQETQY
many,TRBV6-6,ASTRTSGLEQY
NA,TRBV25-1,ATGTDWNTQY
NA,TRBV20-1,SARDPTPGPDTQY
NA,TRBV6-2/TRBV6-3,ASSSLLAGAGYNEQF
few,TRBV6-2/TRBV6-3,ASNEVNQPQH
NA,TRBV10-3,AISGGLAGQETQY